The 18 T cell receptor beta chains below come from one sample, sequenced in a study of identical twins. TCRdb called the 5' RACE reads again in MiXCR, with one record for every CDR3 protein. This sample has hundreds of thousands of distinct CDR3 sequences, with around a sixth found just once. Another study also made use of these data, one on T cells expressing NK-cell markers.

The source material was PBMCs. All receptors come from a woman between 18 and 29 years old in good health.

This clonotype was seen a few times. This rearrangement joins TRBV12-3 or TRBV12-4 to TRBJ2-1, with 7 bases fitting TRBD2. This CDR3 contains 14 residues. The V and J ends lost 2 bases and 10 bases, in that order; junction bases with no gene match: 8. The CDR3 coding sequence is TGTGCCAGCAGTTTAATAATAGCGGGCCCCGAGCAGTTCTTC. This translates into CASSLIIAGPEQFF.

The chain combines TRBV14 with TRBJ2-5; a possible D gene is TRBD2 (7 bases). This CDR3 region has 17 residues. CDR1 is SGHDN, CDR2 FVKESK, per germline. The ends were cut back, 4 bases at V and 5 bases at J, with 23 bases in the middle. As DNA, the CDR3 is TGTGCCAGCAGCCCCCTCCACGGAGGGGGGGCACTGGAGACCCAGTACTTC. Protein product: CASSPLHGGGALETQYF.

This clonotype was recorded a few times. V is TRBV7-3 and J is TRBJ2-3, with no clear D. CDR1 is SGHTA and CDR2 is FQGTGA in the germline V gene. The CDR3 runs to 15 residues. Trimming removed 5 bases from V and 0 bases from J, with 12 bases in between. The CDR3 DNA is TGTGCCAGCAGCCTGACCTTGGGAAGCACAGATACGCAGTATTTT. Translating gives CASSLTLGSTDTQYF.

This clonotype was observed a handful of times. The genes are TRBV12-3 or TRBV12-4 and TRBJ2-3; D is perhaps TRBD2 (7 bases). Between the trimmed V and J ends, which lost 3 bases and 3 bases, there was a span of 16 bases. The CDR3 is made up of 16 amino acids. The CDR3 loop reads CASSFLRGGGTDTQYF. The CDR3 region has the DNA TGTGCCAGCAGTTTTCTTAGGGGGGGAGGAACAGATACGCAGTATTTT.

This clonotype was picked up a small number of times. The CDR3 spells CSAPPNPYGYTF. As DNA, the CDR3 is TGCAGTGCTCCCCCGAATCCATATGGCTACACCTTC. The chain combines TRBV20-1 with TRBJ1-2; D is ambiguous. The CDR3 consists of 12 residues. V lost 5 bases, J lost 5 bases, and 12 bases lay in between. The germline V gene has CDR1 DFQATT and CDR2 SNEGSKA (reference sequence).

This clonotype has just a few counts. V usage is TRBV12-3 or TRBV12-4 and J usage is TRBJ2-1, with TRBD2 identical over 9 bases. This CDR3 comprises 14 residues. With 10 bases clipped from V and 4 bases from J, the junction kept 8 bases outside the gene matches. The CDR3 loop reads CATTSSGVYNEQFF. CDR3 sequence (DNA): TGTGCCACCACCTCTAGCGGGGTATACAATGAGCAGTTCTTC.

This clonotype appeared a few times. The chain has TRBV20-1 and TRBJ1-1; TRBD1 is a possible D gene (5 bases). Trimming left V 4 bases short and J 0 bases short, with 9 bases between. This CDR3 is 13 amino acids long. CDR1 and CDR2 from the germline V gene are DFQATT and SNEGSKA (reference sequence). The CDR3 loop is CSAMGLLNTEAFF. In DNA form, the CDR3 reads TGCAGTGCTATGGGACTGCTGAACACTGAAGCTTTCTTT.

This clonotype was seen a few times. The CDR3 nucleotides read TGCGCCAGCAGCTTGGAGGGGGGAAACATTCAGTACTTC. Its protein is CASSLEGGNIQYF. The J gene is TRBJ2-4, the V gene TRBV5-1; D possibly matches TRBD1 or TRBD2 (6 bases each). CDR1 SGHRS and CDR2 YFSETQ come from the germline V gene. The CDR3 sequence is 13 residues long. Between the trimmed V and J ends, which lost 0 bases and 6 bases, there was a span of 7 bases. Combining the CDR3 with reference TRBV5-1 and TRBJ2-4 gives the whole variable domain KAGVTQTPRYLIKTRGQQVTLSCSPISGHRSVSWYQQTPGQGLQFLFEYFSETQRNKGNFPGRFSGRQFSNSRSEMNVSTLELGDSALYLCASSLEGGNIQYFGAGTRLSVL.

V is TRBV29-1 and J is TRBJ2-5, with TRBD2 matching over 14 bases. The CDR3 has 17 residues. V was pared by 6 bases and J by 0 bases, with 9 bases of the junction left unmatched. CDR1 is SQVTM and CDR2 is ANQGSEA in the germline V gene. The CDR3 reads CSVYGLAGGKDQETQYF. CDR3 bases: TGCAGCGTGTACGGACTAGCGGGAGGAAAAGACCAAGAGACCCAGTACTTC.

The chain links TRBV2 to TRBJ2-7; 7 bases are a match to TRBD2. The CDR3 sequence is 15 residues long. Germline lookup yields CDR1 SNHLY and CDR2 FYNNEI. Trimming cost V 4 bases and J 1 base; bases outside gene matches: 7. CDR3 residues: CASSGASGPSYEQYF. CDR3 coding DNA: TGTGCCAGCAGTGGCGCTAGCGGACCTTCCTACGAGCAGTACTTC.

The CDR3 bases are TGCAGTGCTAGAGATGGCGGGGCGGGATACAATGAGCAGTTCTTC. This translates into CSARDGGAGYNEQFF. The chain employs TRBV20-1 and TRBJ2-1; TRBD2 is a possible D gene (6 bases). The CDR3 runs 15 residues. Looked up from germline, CDR1 is DFQATT and CDR2 is SNEGSKA (reference sequence). V dropped 0 bases and J dropped 4 bases, with 13 bases sitting between them.

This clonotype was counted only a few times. The CDR3 spells CASSMYTTDTQYF. The CDR3 DNA sequence: TGTGCCAGCAGCATGTATACGACAGATACGCAGTATTTT. The chain uses TRBV7-9 and TRBJ2-3, with D unresolved. This CDR3 has 13 amino acids. V lost 5 bases, J lost 3 bases, and 9 bases lay in between. CDR1 is SEHNR and CDR2 is FQNEAQ in the germline V gene (reference sequence).

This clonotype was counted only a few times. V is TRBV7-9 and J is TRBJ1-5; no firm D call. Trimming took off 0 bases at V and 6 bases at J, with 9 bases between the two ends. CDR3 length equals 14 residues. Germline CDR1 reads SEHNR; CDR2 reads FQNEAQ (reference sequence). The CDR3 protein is CASSLANWGQPQHF. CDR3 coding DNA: TGTGCCAGCAGCTTAGCGAATTGGGGTCAGCCCCAGCATTTT.

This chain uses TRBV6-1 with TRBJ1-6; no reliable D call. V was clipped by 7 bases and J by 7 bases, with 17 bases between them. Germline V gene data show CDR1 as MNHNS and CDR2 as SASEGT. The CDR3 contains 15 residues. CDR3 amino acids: CASIRVDTMNSPLHF. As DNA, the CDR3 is TGTGCCAGCATCCGGGTGGATACGATGAATTCACCCCTCCACTTT.

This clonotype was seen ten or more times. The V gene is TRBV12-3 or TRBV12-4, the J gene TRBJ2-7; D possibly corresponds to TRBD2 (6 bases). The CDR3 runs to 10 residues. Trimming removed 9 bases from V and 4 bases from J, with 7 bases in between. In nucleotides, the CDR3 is TGTGCCAGTGGAGGGTACGAGCAGTACTTC. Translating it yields CASGGYEQYF.

CDR3 DNA: TGCAGTGGGAGAGAAAATCACGAGCAGTACTTC. This encodes CSGRENHEQYF. The chain couples TRBV20-1 to TRBJ2-7; D is uncertain. Trimming removed 7 bases from V and 5 bases from J, with 12 bases in between. This CDR3 is 11 amino acids long. Germline values: CDR1 DFQATT, CDR2 SNEGSKA (reference sequence).

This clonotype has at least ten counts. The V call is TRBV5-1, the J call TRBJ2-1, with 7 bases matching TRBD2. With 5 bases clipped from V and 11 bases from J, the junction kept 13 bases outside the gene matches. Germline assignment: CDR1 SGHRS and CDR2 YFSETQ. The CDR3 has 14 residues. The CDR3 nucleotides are TGCGCCAGCAGAGAAACCCCGACTAGCCCTAAGCAGTTCTTC. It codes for CASRETPTSPKQFF.

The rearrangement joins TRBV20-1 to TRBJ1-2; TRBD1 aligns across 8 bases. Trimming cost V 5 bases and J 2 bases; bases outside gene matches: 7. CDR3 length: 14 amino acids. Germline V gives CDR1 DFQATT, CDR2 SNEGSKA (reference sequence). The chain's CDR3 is CSAGGGQANYGYTF. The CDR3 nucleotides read TGCAGTGCTGGGGGGGGACAGGCCAACTATGGCTACACCTTC.